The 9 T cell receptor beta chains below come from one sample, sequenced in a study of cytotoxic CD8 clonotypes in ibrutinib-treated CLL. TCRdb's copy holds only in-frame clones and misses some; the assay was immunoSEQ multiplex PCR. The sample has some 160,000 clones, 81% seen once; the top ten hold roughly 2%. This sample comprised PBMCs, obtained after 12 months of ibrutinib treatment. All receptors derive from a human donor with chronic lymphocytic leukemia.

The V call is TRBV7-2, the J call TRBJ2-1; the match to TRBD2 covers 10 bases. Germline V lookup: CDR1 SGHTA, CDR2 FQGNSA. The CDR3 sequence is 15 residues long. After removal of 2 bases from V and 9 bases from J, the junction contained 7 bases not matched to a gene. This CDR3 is CASSLSLAGASEQFF. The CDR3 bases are TGTGCCAGCAGCTTAAGCCTAGCGGGAGCTAGTGAGCAGTTCTTC.

The CDR3 here is CASQKMLNSGIPSDTQYF. In nucleotides, the CDR3 is TGTGCCAGCCAGAAAATGTTAAATAGCGGGATCCCATCAGATACGCAGTATTTT. The J gene is TRBJ2-3, the V gene TRBV5-5, with 8 bases lining up with TRBD2. Germline assignment: CDR1 SGHKS and CDR2 YYEKEE (reference sequence). J gave up 4 bases and V 7 bases, and 20 bases lay outside the gene matches. The CDR3 extends over 18 amino acids.

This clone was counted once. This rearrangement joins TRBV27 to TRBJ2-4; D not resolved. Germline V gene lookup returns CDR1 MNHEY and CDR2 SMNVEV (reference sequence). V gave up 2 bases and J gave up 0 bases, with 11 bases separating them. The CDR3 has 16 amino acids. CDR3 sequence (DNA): TGTGCCAGCAGTTTAAACGCACGACTAGCCAAAAACATTCAGTACTTC. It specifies CASSLNARLAKNIQYF.

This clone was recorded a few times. CDR3 region: CASSLDVSILAGVSWEQYF. Here the CDR3 DNA reads TGTGCCAGCAGCTTAGATGTTTCCATTTTAGCGGGAGTTTCGTGGGAGCAGTACTTC. The genes are TRBV7-2 and TRBJ2-7; 9 nucleotides match TRBD2. The CDR3 is made up of 19 amino acids. J was trimmed by 7 bases and V by 1 base; bases with no gene match: 20. Per the germline V gene, CDR1 is SGHTA and CDR2 is FQGNSA. Complete variable domain (other parts from reference TRBV7-2 and TRBJ2-7): GAGVSQSPSNKVTEKGKDVELRCDPISGHTALYWYRQSLGQGLEFLIYFQGNSAPDKSGLPSDRFSAERTGGSVSTLTIQRTQQEDSAVYLCASSLDVSILAGVSWEQYFGPGTRLTVT.

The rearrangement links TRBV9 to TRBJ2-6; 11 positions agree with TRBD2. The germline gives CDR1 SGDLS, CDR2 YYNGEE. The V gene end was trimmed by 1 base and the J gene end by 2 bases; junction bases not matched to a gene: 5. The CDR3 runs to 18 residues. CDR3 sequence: CASSVYGGLAAGANVLTF. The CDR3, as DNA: TGTGCCAGCAGCGTATACGGGGGACTAGCGGCTGGGGCCAACGTCCTGACTTTC.

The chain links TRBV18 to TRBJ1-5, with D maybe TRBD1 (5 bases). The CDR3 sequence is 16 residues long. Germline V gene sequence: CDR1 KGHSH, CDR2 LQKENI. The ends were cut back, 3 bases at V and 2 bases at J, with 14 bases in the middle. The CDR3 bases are TGTGCCAGCTCACCGGGCACATGGGGCGGCAATCAGCCCCAGCATTTT. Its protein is CASSPGTWGGNQPQHF.

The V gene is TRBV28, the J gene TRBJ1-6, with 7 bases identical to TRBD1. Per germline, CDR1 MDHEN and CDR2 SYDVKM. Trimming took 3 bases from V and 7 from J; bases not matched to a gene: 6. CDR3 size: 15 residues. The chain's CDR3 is CASSFSGTENSPLHF. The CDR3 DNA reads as TGTGCCAGCAGTTTTTCCGGGACAGAGAATTCACCCCTCCACTTT.

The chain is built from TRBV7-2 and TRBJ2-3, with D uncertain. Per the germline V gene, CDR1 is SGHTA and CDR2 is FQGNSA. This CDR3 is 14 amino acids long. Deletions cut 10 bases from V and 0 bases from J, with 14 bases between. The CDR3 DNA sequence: TGTGCCATCAAAAGGGCCCGGAGCACAGATACGCAGTATTTT. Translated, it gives CAIKRARSTDTQYF.

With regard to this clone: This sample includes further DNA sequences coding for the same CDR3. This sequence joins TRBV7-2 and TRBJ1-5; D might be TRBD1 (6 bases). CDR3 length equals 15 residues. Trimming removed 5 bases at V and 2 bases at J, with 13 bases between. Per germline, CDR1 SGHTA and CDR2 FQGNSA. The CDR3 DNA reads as TGTGCCAGCAGCCCTAACCGACAGGGCAATCAGCCCCAGCATTTT. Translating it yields CASSPNRQGNQPQHF.